This T cell receptor beta chain was recorded in a study of blood T cell repertoires in COVID-19. Study summary: The United States, Italy and Spain provided the acute and convalescent COVID-19 samples. T cells, B-cell-depleted T cells, or PBMCs supplied cDNA or gDNA.

It was during active infection that Seattle patients were enrolled and then longitudinally followed. Germline V gene sequence: CDR1 PRHDT, CDR2 FYEKMQ (reference sequence). The CDR3 consists of 14 residues. Unmatched junction bases numbered 6, after V lost 8 bases and J lost 1 base. Source study methods: Amplification of reference gene primers was used by the study to estimate nucleated cell counts. Sequencing used immunoSEQ multiplex PCR; TCRdb keeps in-frame clones, though not all of them. The D gene and trimming were derived from the DNA, and the V and J assignments and clone size from that table. This table holds about 250,000 clones, around 85% found once.

The gene calls are TRBV13 and TRBJ2-7, with 9 bases lining up with TRBD2. The material sequenced was peripheral blood. The receptor's source is a human donor with COVID-19, enrolled during active disease. The donor label of this sample is uncertain. For the CDR3, the DNA is TGTGCCAGCTCCCTGACTAGCGGATCCTACGAGCAGTACTTC. This gives the protein CASSLTSGSYEQYF.